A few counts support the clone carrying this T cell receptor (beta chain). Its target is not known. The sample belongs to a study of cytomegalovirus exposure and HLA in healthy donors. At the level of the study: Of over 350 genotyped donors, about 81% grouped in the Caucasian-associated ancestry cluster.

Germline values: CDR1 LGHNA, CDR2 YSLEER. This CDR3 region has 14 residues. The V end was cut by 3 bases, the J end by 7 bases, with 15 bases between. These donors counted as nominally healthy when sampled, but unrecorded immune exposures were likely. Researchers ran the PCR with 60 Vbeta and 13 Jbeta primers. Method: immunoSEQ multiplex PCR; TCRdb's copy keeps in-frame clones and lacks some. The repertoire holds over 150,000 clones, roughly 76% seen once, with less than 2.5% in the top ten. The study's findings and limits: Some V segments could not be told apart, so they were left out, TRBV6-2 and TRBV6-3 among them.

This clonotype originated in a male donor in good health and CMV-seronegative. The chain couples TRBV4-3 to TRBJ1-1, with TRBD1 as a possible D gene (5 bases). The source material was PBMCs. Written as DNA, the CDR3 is TGCGCCAGCAGCCAGGTTGGACAAACCCGTGAAGCTTTCTTT. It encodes CASSQVGQTREAFF.